Listed here are 17 T cell receptor beta chains from one sample, sequenced in a study of cytomegalovirus exposure and HLA in healthy donors. Researchers ran the PCR with 60 Vbeta and 13 Jbeta primers. Data came from immunoSEQ multiplex PCR; TCRdb stores just in-frame clones and leaves some out. The table shows around 170,000 clones, with roughly 80% occurring only once. Material: PBMCs. The receptor source for this set is a man between 50 and 59 years old in good health and CMV-seropositive.

The chain combines TRBV30 with TRBJ2-1; tentative D call: TRBD2 (6 bases). Trimming left V 0 bases short and J 6 bases short, with 9 bases between. This CDR3 comprises 13 residues. CDR1 GTSNPN and CDR2 SVGIG come from the germline V gene (reference sequence). CDR3 in amino acids: CAWSVWGVNEQFF. Written as DNA, the CDR3 is TGTGCCTGGAGTGTGTGGGGGGTCAATGAGCAGTTCTTC.

The chain employs TRBV18 and TRBJ1-1; 7 bases line up with TRBD1. V was pared by 6 bases and J by 3 bases, with 7 bases of the junction left unmatched. CDR3 size: 14 residues. Germline CDR1 KGHSH, CDR2 LQKENI. Here the CDR3 DNA reads TGTGCCAGCTCTCCGACAGGGAAGGACACTGAAGCTTTCTTT. It encodes CASSPTGKDTEAFF. Using reference TRBV18 and TRBJ1-1 for the parts outside the CDR3, the full variable domain is NAGVMQNPRHLVRRRGQEARLRCSPMKGHSHVYWYRQLPEEGLKFMVYLQKENIIDESGMPKERFSAEFPKEGPSILRIQQVVRGDSAAYFCASSPTGKDTEAFFGQGTRLTVV.

The CDR3 DNA reads as TGTGCCAGCAGCCCTTCGGGGGGAGTAAGCTCCTACGAGCAGTACTTC. Translating gives CASSPSGGVSSYEQYF. The gene calls are TRBV13 and TRBJ2-7; TRBD2 aligns across 7 bases. Germline V gene sequence: CDR1 PRHDT, CDR2 FYEKMQ (reference sequence). The ends lost 5 bases at V and 0 bases at J; junction bases unmatched: 10. The CDR3 is made up of 16 amino acids.

The rearrangement joins TRBV6-1 to TRBJ2-5, with TRBD2 identical over 9 bases. CDR3 size: 17 residues. V gave up 0 bases and J gave up 2 bases; unmatched junction bases: 7. Germline V gene lookup returns CDR1 MNHNS and CDR2 SASEGT. CDR3 bases: TGTGCCAGCAGTGAAGCCAAGACTAGCGGAGCGCAAGAGACCCAGTACTTC. Its translation: CASSEAKTSGAQETQYF.

This sequence joins TRBV28 and TRBJ2-1; 7 bases are shared with TRBD1. Trimming took 3 bases from V and 13 from J; bases not matched to a gene: 6. From germline, CDR1 is MDHEN and CDR2 SYDVKM. The CDR3 extends over 12 amino acids. The CDR3 protein is CASSLTGLDQFF. The CDR3 DNA sequence: TGTGCCAGCAGTTTGACAGGGTTAGACCAGTTCTTC.

The chain employs TRBV5-6 and TRBJ2-1, with D tentatively TRBD2 (6 bases). Germline CDR1 and CDR2: SGHDT and YYEEEE. There are 15 residues in the CDR3. V lost 1 base, J lost 8 bases, and 16 bases lay in between. CDR3 amino acids: CASSLLRLGGDEQFF. The CDR3 DNA reads TGTGCCAGCAGCTTGTTGCGACTAGGAGGGGATGAGCAGTTCTTC.

The CDR3 coding sequence is TGTGCCAGCAGCTTAGGGAAGGGGGCGAGCGGCTACACCTTC. Amino acids: CASSLGKGASGYTF. The rearrangement links TRBV7-2 to TRBJ1-2; 7 bases are a match to TRBD1. There are 14 residues in the CDR3. The germline CDR1 and CDR2 sequences are SGHTA and FQGNSA. The V and J ends lost 1 base and 8 bases, in that order; junction bases with no gene match: 7.

The table lists this clone with a few counts. J is TRBJ1-4 and V is TRBV4-1, with 7 bases that match TRBD1. The CDR3 extends over 16 amino acids. Germline V gives CDR1 MGHRA, CDR2 YSYEKL. The junction had 8 bases not matched to a gene; V was cut back by 0 bases and J by 7 bases. This chain's CDR3 is CASSQERGRGAEKLFF. CDR3 in DNA: TGCGCCAGCAGCCAAGAGAGGGGCAGGGGGGCTGAAAAACTGTTTTTT.

CDR3 nucleotide sequence: TGTGCCAGCAGTTACGGGGCAGTCTCCTACAATGAGCAGTTCTTC. Translation gives CASSYGAVSYNEQFF. The V and J genes are TRBV6-6 and TRBJ2-1, with a possible D match to TRBD1 (5 bases). The CDR3 is 15 residues long. The V end lost 2 bases, the J end lost 0 bases, and 8 bases lay between the germline ends. Germline CDR1 MNHNY, CDR2 SVGAGI (reference sequence).

The rearrangement links TRBV25-1 to TRBJ2-2, with D perhaps matching TRBD1 (5 bases). Germline loops: CDR1 MGHDK, CDR2 SYGVNS. Between the trimmed V and J ends, which lost 8 bases and 3 bases, there was a span of 13 bases. This CDR3 contains 14 residues. CDR3 in amino acids: CASRPTGDTGELFF. The CDR3 DNA reads as TGTGCCAGCCGACCAACAGGAGACACCGGGGAGCTGTTTTTT.

The chain uses TRBV6-5 and TRBJ1-3, with TRBD1 as a possible D gene (5 bases). CDR1 is MNHEY, CDR2 SVGAGI, per germline. This CDR3 is 15 amino acids long. With 2 bases removed from V and 4 bases from J, the gap between germline ends came to 12 bases. CDR3 nucleotide sequence: TGTGCCAGCAGTTACACCAGGGTCTCGGGAAACACCATATATTTT. It translates to CASSYTRVSGNTIYF.

This clone was detected once. This sequence joins TRBV27 and TRBJ2-4, with D perhaps matching TRBD1 (5 bases). CDR1 is MNHEY and CDR2 is SMNVEV in the germline V gene (reference sequence). CDR3 length: 14 amino acids. The V gene lost 4 bases and the J gene lost 9 bases, with 16 bases spanning the gap. The CDR3 sequence is CASSSTREEGIQYF. In DNA, the CDR3 is TGTGCCAGCAGTTCGACCAGGGAAGAAGGCATTCAGTACTTC.

V usage is TRBV9 and J usage is TRBJ2-1, with D tentatively TRBD2 (6 bases). The V gene's germline CDR1 is SGDLS and CDR2 YYNGEE. V was cut by 3 bases and J by 9 bases, with 13 bases left in between. The CDR3 has 13 residues. CDR3 region: CASSASLAGEQFF. CDR3 nucleotide sequence: TGTGCCAGCAGCGCCTCACTAGCTGGTGAGCAGTTCTTC.

The chain recombines TRBV9 with TRBJ1-1, with 7 bases matching TRBD1. Looked up from germline, CDR1 is SGDLS and CDR2 is YYNGEE. V lost 4 bases, J lost 1 base, and 7 bases stayed unmatched. This CDR3 contains 15 residues. This CDR3 reads CASSPRDSPNTEAFF. CDR3 nucleotides: TGTGCCAGCAGCCCCCGGGACAGCCCGAACACTGAAGCTTTCTTT.

This clone was recorded once. The chain combines TRBV11-3 with TRBJ2-2; 10 positions agree with TRBD1. CDR1 is SGHNT and CDR2 is YENEEA in the germline V gene. The CDR3 length is 16 residues. The trim removed 1 base at V and 4 bases at J, leaving 3 bases unmatched. This chain's CDR3 is CASSLVGTGVTGELFF. Written as DNA, the CDR3 is TGTGCCAGCAGCTTAGTTGGGACAGGGGTCACCGGGGAGCTGTTTTTT.

The chain combines TRBV19 with TRBJ1-1; D unclear. Trimming removed 5 bases at V and 1 base at J, with 17 bases between. Germline V lookup: CDR1 LNHDA, CDR2 SQIVND (reference sequence). This CDR3 contains 16 residues. The CDR3 DNA is TGTGCCAGTAGTCCCTGGGCCCTGGATTCGAACACTGAAGCTTTCTTT. Protein: CASSPWALDSNTEAFF.

The chain couples TRBV2 to TRBJ2-7; perhaps TRBD1 as D (6 bases). The CDR3 is made up of 11 amino acids. CDR1 SNHLY and CDR2 FYNNEI come from the germline V gene. Trimming took 10 bases from V and 3 from J, leaving 10 bases between them. This chain's CDR3 is CATGQSYEQYF. The CDR3, as DNA: TGTGCCACCGGACAGAGCTACGAGCAGTACTTC.